The 25 T cell receptor beta chains presented below share a single source sample, sequenced in a study of read filtering for tumor transcriptome and immune sequencing. Molecular barcoded adaptors covering alpha/delta and beta/gamma chains were used on 400 ng RNA. In TCRdb, the reads were re-called with MiXCR into one record per CDR3 protein. The table lists around 130,000 distinct CDR3 sequences, less than 15% of them singletons. Sequenced sample: a population of CD138-negative cells sorted from bone marrow. These receptors were taken from a donor over 35 with multiple myeloma.

The table lists this clonotype with many counts. The chain links TRBV19 to TRBJ2-1; the match to TRBD1 covers 7 bases. CDR1 and CDR2 from the germline V gene are LNHDA and SQIVND (reference sequence). This CDR3 contains 15 residues. V gave up 8 bases and J gave up 8 bases; unmatched junction bases: 15. The CDR3 DNA follows: TGTGCCAGTTCCCCAGGGGGACCAGGTGGGGATGAGCAGTTCTTC. This codes for CASSPGGPGGDEQFF.

The chain employs TRBV27 and TRBJ2-7; unclear D gene. CDR1 and CDR2 (germline): MNHEY, SMNVEV (reference sequence). The CDR3 has 14 residues. V was cut by 4 bases and J by 1 base, with 11 bases left in between. The CDR3 DNA reads TGTGCCAGCAGTTACCGCAGATATTCCTACGAGCAGTACTTC. This codes for CASSYRRYSYEQYF.

Worth noting for this clonotype: One base away lies a much larger clone, so this may be a sequencing read error. The chain is built from TRBV12-3 or TRBV12-4 and TRBJ2-1, with 9 positions matching TRBD2. V shed 3 bases, J shed 12 bases, and the junction held 18 bases outside the gene matches. This CDR3 region has 17 residues. Here the CDR3 DNA reads TGTGCCAGCAGTTTTAGACGTTCGGCGGGAGGGCCCCATGGGCAGTTCTTC. Translation: CASSFRRSAGGPHGQFF.

This clonotype came up many times. V is TRBV12-3 or TRBV12-4 and J is TRBJ2-1; 13 nucleotides line up with TRBD2. The junction had 7 bases not matched to a gene; V was cut back by 5 bases and J by 9 bases. This CDR3 has 15 residues. The CDR3 loop is CASSLTSGRAGEQFF. CDR3 sequence (DNA): TGTGCCAGCAGTCTAACTAGCGGGAGGGCCGGTGAGCAGTTCTTC.

On this clonotype itself: Since a much larger clone is just one base distant, this may be a read error. This chain uses TRBV12-3 or TRBV12-4 with TRBJ2-3; tentatively, D is TRBD1 or TRBD2 (6 bases each). The CDR3 totals 16 residues. Trimming took off 6 bases at V and 5 bases at J, with 21 bases between the two ends. The CDR3 spells CASRRSKGGGIDTQYF. The CDR3 coding sequence is TGTGCCAGCAGACGATCGAAGGGGGGAGGCATAGATACGCAGTATTTT.

This clonotype was recorded only once. A much larger clone differs by one base, so this may be a read error. This chain connects TRBV7-9 to TRBJ1-5; TRBD1 aligns across 9 bases. Per the germline V gene, CDR1 is SEHNR and CDR2 is FQNEAQ (reference sequence). The V segment lost 4 bases and the J segment 0 bases; nucleotides outside the gene matches: 4. This CDR3 is built from 16 residues. The CDR3 nucleotides read TGTGCCAGCAGCTCGGACAGGGGCCATAGCAATCAGCCCCAGCATTTT. Translating it yields CASSSDRGHSNQPQHF.

This clonotype was counted many times. The V and J genes are TRBV5-6 and TRBJ2-6; maybe TRBD1 (6 bases). V was shortened by 4 bases and J by 0 bases, with 11 bases between the two germline ends. This CDR3 has 16 residues. CDR1 SGHDT and CDR2 YYEEEE come from the germline V gene. The chain's CDR3 is CASSETGSSGANVLTF. CDR3 nucleotide sequence: TGTGCCAGCAGCGAAACAGGGAGCTCTGGGGCCAACGTCCTGACTTTC.

As to this clonotype: A junction end diverges from the germline sequence, so it may reflect a read error. This chain joins TRBV7-3 and TRBJ2-5; D remains ambiguous. Per the germline V gene, CDR1 is SGHTA and CDR2 is FQGTGA. The length of the CDR3 is 14 residues. For the CDR3, the DNA is TGTGCCAGCAGCCCAACGGTCGCCCAAGAGACCCAGTGCTTC. Amino acids: CASSPTVAQETQCF.

At least ten counts were recorded for this clonotype. The rearrangement joins TRBV9 to TRBJ1-6; no definite D call. This CDR3 is built from 14 residues. Germline lookup yields CDR1 SGDLS and CDR2 YYNGEE. With 3 bases removed from V and 11 bases from J, the gap between germline ends came to 15 bases. The CDR3 nucleotides are TGTGCCAGCAGCGGGTTTGATGGAAGGGCACCCCTCCACTTT. It specifies CASSGFDGRAPLHF.

The sample holds one count of this clonotype. With a much larger clone just one base away, this may be a read error. The J gene is TRBJ2-7, the V gene TRBV6-5; D is uncertain. The length of the CDR3 is 13 residues. Trimming took off 8 bases at V and 0 bases at J, with 11 bases between the two ends. The germline CDR1 and CDR2 sequences are MNHEY and SVGAGI. For the CDR3, the DNA is TGTGCCAGCGGGGTTCCTAGCTCCTACGAGCAGTACTTC. Translating gives CASGVPSSYEQYF.

In this sample, this clonotype turned up many times. The chain is built from TRBV29-1 and TRBJ2-3; 9 positions match TRBD1. Looked up from germline, CDR1 is SQVTM and CDR2 is ANQGSEA. V lost 4 bases to trimming and J lost 1 base; unmatched junction nucleotides: 6. This CDR3 comprises 15 residues. CDR3 nucleotide sequence: TGCAGCGTTGTCACGGACAGGGGAGGCACAGATACGCAGTATTTT. Protein: CSVVTDRGGTDTQYF.

Ten or more counts support this clonotype. This chain uses TRBV9 with TRBJ2-1; unclear D gene. V lost 4 bases, J lost 5 bases, and 16 bases lay in between. The CDR3 spans 15 residues. The germline gives CDR1 SGDLS, CDR2 YYNGEE. The CDR3 DNA is TGTGCCAGCAGCCCGCTGAACTCCCTGGACAATGAGCAGTTCTTC. As protein: CASSPLNSLDNEQFF.

This clonotype appeared a few times. V is TRBV6-2 or TRBV6-3 and J is TRBJ2-2, with 11 bases that match TRBD1. Losses at the gene ends were 10 bases for V and 6 bases for J; bases not matched to a gene: 7. This CDR3 spans 14 amino acids. Germline assignment: CDR1 MNHEY and CDR2 SVGEGT. The CDR3 DNA reads as TGTGCCACCGAGGACAGGGGGCGCGCCGGGGAGCTGTTTTTT. This gives the protein CATEDRGRAGELFF.

This clonotype has more than one count but fewer than ten. This clone may be a read error of a much larger clone one base away. The V gene is TRBV11-2, the J gene TRBJ1-5; possibly TRBD1 for D (6 bases). The CDR3 is 13 amino acids. V was pared by 8 bases and J by 6 bases, with 14 bases between. Germline V gene data show CDR1 as SGHAT and CDR2 as FQNNGV. The CDR3 nucleotides are TGTGCCAGCGGGCGGGGGGGCGGTCAGCCCCAGCATTTT. It translates to CASGRGGGQPQHF.

This clonotype was seen repeatedly, ten times or more. CDR3 DNA: TGTGCCAGCAGTTTAAAGGGGGCGGTGAACACTGAAGCTTTCTTT. The encoded protein is CASSLKGAVNTEAFF. The rearrangement joins TRBV27 to TRBJ1-1; 7 nucleotides agree with TRBD1. Trimming cost V 2 bases and J 0 bases; bases outside gene matches: 3. This CDR3 is built from 15 residues. CDR1 and CDR2 from the germline V gene are MNHEY and SMNVEV (reference sequence).

Ten or more counts support this clonotype. This sequence joins TRBV19 and TRBJ2-1; tentatively, D is TRBD2 (7 bases). Between the trimmed V and J ends, which lost 3 bases and 5 bases, there was a span of 14 bases. From germline, CDR1 is LNHDA and CDR2 SQIVND (reference sequence). CDR3 size: 15 residues. CDR3 DNA: TGTGCCAGTAGTATTAGGAGGGGGGGTCACAATGAGCAGTTCTTC. Protein: CASSIRRGGHNEQFF.

This clonotype was detected many times. The chain uses TRBV18 and TRBJ2-1; D is undetermined. V was pared by 4 bases and J by 5 bases, with 12 bases between. The CDR3 is 14 residues long. In germline, CDR1 is KGHSH, CDR2 LQKENI. CDR3 DNA: TGTGCCAGCTCACGGGTAGATCTCGACAATGAGCAGTTCTTC. Encoded protein: CASSRVDLDNEQFF.

This clonotype was observed at least ten times. V and J are TRBV30 and TRBJ2-2; 7 bases line up with TRBD1. The CDR3 spans 14 residues. CDR1 and CDR2 from the germline V gene are GTSNPN and SVGIG (reference sequence). Unmatched junction bases numbered 4, after V lost 3 bases and J lost 3 bases. For the CDR3, the DNA is TGTGCCTGGAGAGCTCAGGGGGACACCGGGGAGCTGTTTTTT. Amino acids: CAWRAQGDTGELFF.

This clonotype has a count of ten or more. V is TRBV12-3 or TRBV12-4 and J is TRBJ1-1; unclear D gene. V gave up 4 bases and J gave up 0 bases, with 18 bases separating them. The CDR3 totals 17 residues. In DNA, the CDR3 is TGTGCCAGCAGTTCCGCTGCTGGCTACCAATTGAACACTGAAGCTTTCTTT. Translated: CASSSAAGYQLNTEAFF.

A note on this clonotype: Being one base from a much bigger clone, this may be a read error. The V and J genes are TRBV11-1 and TRBJ2-1; TRBD2 might be the D (6 bases). V was shortened by 7 bases and J by 0 bases, with 13 bases between the two germline ends. Per the germline V gene, CDR1 is SGHAT and CDR2 is FQDESV (reference sequence). This CDR3 spans 15 amino acids. The CDR3 protein is CASTLARGSYNEQFF. In nucleotides, the CDR3 is TGTGCCAGCACTCTAGCGAGGGGCTCCTACAATGAGCAGTTCTTC.

This clonotype was counted ten times or more. V gene TRBV2 combines with J gene TRBJ2-7; D is undetermined. V dropped 3 bases and J dropped 0 bases, with 6 bases sitting between them. Germline V gene lookup returns CDR1 SNHLY and CDR2 FYNNEI. CDR3 length: 13 amino acids. CDR3 nucleotide sequence: TGTGCCAGCAGTGAGAACTACTCCTACGAGCAGTACTTC. Protein product: CASSENYSYEQYF. Looking up the rest from reference TRBV2 and TRBJ2-7 gives the full variable domain: EPEVTQTPSHQVTQMGQEVILRCVPISNHLYFYWYRQILGQKVEFLVSFYNNEISEKSEIFDDQFSVERPDGSNFTLKIRSTKLEDSAMYFCASSENYSYEQYFGPGTRLTVT.

This clonotype was counted ten times or more. The V gene is TRBV4-1, the J gene TRBJ1-1; 9 bases align to TRBD1. The CDR3 sequence is 17 residues long. Trimming took 1 base from V and 0 from J; bases not matched to a gene: 6. Germline V lookup: CDR1 MGHRA, CDR2 YSYEKL. The CDR3 loop reads CASSQAWDRVVNTEAFF. DNA for the CDR3: TGCGCCAGCAGCCAAGCTTGGGACAGGGTTGTGAACACTGAAGCTTTCTTT.

This clonotype was recorded many times. J is TRBJ1-5 and V is TRBV9; no clear D gene. The ends were cut back, 0 bases at V and 10 bases at J, with 14 bases in the middle. Germline CDR1 SGDLS, CDR2 YYNGEE. CDR3 length: 14 residues. This CDR3 is CASSVGAEGQPQHF. The CDR3, as DNA: TGTGCCAGCAGCGTAGGGGCAGAAGGTCAACCCCAGCATTTT.

This clonotype was seen many times. V is TRBV11-2 and J is TRBJ1-4, with D tentatively TRBD1 (5 bases). Trimming removed 1 base from V and 5 bases from J, with 8 bases in between. This CDR3 spans 14 amino acids. Germline V gene sequence: CDR1 SGHAT, CDR2 FQNNGV. The chain's CDR3 is CASSLGQHNEKLFF. In nucleotides, the CDR3 is TGTGCCAGCAGCTTAGGACAGCACAATGAAAAACTGTTTTTT.

This clonotype was seen at least ten times. The V and J genes are TRBV11-3 and TRBJ2-2; D is unclear. The germline V gene has CDR1 SGHNT and CDR2 YENEEA. The germline V and J ends were trimmed by 5 bases and 2 bases, with 18 bases remaining between them. The CDR3 covers 17 residues. In DNA, the CDR3 is TGTGCCAGCAGCCCATCAATGCGGCTCCAAAACACCGGGGAGCTGTTTTTT. It is translated as CASSPSMRLQNTGELFF.